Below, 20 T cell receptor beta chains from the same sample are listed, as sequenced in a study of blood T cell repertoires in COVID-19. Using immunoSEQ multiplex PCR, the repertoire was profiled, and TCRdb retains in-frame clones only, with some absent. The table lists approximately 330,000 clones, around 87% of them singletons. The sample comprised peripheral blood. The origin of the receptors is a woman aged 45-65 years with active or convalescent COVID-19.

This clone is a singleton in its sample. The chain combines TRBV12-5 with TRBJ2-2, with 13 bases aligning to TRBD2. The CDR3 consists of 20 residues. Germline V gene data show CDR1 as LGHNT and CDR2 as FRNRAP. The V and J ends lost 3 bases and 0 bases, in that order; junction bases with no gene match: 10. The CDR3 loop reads CASGFSGTSGVFANTGELFF. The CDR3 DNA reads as TGTGCTAGTGGTTTTTCCGGGACTAGCGGGGTTTTCGCGAACACCGGGGAGCTGTTTTTT.

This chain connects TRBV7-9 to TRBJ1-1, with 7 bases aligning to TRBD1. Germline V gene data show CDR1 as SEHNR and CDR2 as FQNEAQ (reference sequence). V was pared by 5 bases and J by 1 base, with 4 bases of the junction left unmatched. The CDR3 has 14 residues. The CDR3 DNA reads TGTGCCAGCAGCCCCCGACAGGGGAACACTGAAGCTTTCTTT. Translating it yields CASSPRQGNTEAFF.

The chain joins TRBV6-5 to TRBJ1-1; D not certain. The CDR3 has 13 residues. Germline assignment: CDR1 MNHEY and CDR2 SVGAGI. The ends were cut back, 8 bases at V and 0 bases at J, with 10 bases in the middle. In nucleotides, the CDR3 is TGTGCCAGCGGAGAGGGCTTGAACACTGAAGCTTTCTTT. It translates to CASGEGLNTEAFF.

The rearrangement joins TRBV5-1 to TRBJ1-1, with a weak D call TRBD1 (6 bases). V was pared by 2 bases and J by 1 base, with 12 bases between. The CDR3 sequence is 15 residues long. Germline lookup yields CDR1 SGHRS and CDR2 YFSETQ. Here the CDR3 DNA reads TGCGCCAGCAGCTTAATGCAGGGGCGGAACACTGAAGCTTTCTTT. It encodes CASSLMQGRNTEAFF.

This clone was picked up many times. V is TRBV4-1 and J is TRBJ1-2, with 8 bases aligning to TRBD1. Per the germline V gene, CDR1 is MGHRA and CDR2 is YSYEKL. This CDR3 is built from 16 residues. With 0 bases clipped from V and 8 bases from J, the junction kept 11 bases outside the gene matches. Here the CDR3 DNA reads TGCGCCAGCAGCCAAGAACCCACGGGACAGGCGTACGGCTACACCTTC. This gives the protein CASSQEPTGQAYGYTF.

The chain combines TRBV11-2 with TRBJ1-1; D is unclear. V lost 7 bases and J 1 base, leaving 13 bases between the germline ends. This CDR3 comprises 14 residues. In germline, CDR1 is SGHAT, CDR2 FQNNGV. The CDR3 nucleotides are TGTGCCAGCACCCCCCCCCGAGGGAACACTGAAGCTTTCTTT. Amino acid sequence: CASTPPRGNTEAFF. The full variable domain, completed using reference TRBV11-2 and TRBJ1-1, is EAGVAQSPRYKIIEKRQSVAFWCNPISGHATLYWYQQILGQGPKLLIQFQNNGVVDDSQLPKDRFSAERLKGVDSTLKIQPAKLEDSAVYLCASTPPRGNTEAFFGQGTRLTVV.

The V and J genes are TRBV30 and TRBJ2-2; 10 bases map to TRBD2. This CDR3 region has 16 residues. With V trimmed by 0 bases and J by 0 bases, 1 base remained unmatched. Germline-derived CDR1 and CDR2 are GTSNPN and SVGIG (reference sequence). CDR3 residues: CAWSVLAGANTGELFF. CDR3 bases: TGTGCCTGGAGTGTGCTAGCGGGAGCGAACACCGGGGAGCTGTTTTTT. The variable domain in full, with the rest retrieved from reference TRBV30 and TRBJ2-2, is SQTIHQWPATLVQPVGSPLSLECTVEGTSNPNLYWYRQAAGRGLQLLFYSVGIGQISSEVPQNLSASRPQDRQFILSSKKLLLSDSGFYLCAWSVLAGANTGELFFGEGSRLTVL.

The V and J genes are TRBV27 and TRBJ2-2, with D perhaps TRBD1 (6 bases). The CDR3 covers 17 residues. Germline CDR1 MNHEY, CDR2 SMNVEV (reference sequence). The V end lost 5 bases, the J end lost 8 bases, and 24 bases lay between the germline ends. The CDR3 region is CASSPEPQNDRFGELFF. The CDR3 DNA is TGTGCCAGCAGTCCCGAACCTCAAAACGACAGGTTTGGGGAGCTGTTTTTT.

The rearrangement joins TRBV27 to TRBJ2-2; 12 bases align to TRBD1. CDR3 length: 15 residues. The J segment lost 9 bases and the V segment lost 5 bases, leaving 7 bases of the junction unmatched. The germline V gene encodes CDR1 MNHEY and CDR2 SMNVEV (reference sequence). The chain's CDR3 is CASSLPGTGGRELFF. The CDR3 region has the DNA TGTGCCAGCAGTCTTCCCGGGACAGGGGGCAGGGAGCTGTTTTTT.

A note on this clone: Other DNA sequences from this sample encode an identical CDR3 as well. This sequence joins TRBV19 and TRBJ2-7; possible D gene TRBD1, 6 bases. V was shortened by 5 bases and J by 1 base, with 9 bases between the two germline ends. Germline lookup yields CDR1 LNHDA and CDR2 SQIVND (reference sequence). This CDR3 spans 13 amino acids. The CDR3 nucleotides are TGTGCCAGTAGTCGAGGACAGTCCTACGAGCAGTACTTC. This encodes CASSRGQSYEQYF.

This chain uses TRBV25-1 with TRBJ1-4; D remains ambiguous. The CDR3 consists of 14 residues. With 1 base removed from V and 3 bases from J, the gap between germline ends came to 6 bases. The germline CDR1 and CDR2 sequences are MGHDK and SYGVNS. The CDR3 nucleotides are TGTGCCAGCAGTGAATCGGGTCCTAATGAAAAACTGTTTTTT. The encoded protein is CASSESGPNEKLFF. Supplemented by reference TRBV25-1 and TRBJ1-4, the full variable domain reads EADIYQTPRYLVIGTGKKITLECSQTMGHDKMYWYQQDPGMELHLIHYSYGVNSTEKGDLSSESTVSRIRTEHFPLTLESARPSHTSQYLCASSESGPNEKLFFGSGTQLSVL.

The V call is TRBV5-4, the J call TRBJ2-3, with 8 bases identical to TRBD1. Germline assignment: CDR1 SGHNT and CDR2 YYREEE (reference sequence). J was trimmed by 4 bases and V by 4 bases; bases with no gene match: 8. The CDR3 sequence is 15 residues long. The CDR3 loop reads CASSPRQGRPDTQYF. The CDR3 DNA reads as TGTGCCAGCAGCCCTCGACAGGGGAGGCCAGATACGCAGTATTTT.

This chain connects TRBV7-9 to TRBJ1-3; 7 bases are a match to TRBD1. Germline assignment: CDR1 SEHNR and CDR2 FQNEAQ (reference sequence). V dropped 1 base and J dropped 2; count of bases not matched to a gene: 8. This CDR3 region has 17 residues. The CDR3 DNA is TGTGCCAGCAGCTTAGATAACCTAGGGACAGCTGGAAACACCATATATTTT. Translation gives CASSLDNLGTAGNTIYF.

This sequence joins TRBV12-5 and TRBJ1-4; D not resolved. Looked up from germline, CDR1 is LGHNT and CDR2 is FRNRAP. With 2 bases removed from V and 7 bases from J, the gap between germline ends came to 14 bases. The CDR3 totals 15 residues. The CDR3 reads CASGLQGMSGEKLFF. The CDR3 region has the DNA TGTGCTAGTGGTTTGCAAGGGATGAGCGGTGAAAAACTGTTTTTT.

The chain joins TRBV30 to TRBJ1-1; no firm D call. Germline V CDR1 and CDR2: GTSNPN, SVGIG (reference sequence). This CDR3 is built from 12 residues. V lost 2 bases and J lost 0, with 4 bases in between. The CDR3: CAWSLVNTEAFF. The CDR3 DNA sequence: TGTGCCTGGAGTTTAGTGAACACTGAAGCTTTCTTT.

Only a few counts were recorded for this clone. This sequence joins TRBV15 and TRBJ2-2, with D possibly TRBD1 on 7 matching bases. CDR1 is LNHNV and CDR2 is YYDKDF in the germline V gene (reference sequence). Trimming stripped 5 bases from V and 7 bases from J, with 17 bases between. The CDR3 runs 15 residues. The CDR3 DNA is TGTGCCACCAGCGGGGGGACCCGGGACAGCGGGGAGCTGTTTTTT. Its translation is CATSGGTRDSGELFF. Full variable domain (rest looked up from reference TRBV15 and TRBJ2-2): DAMVIQNPRYQVTQFGKPVTLSCSQTLNHNVMYWYQQKSSQAPKLLFHYYDKDFNNEADTPDNFQSRRPNTSFCFLDIRSPGLGDTAMYLCATSGGTRDSGELFFGEGSRLTVL.

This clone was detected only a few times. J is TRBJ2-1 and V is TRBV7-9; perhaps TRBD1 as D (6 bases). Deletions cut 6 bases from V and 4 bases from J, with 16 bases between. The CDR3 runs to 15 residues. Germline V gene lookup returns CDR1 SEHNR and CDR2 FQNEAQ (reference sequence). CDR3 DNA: TGTGCCAGCAGTCCAGGGGCTCGCCCTTACAATGAGCAGTTCTTC. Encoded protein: CASSPGARPYNEQFF.

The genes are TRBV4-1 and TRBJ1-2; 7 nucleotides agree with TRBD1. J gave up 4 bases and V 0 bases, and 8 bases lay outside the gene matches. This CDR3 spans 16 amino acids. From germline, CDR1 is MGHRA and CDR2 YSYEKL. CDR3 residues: CASSQEYDRVFYGYTF. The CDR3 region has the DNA TGCGCCAGCAGCCAAGAGTACGACAGGGTTTTCTATGGCTACACCTTC.

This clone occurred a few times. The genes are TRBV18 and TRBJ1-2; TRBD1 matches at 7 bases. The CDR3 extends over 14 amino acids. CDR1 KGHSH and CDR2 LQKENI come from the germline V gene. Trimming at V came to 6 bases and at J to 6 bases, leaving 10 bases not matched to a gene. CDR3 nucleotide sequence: TGTGCCAGCTCCCTCACGGCCGACAGGGATGGCTACACCTTC. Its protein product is CASSLTADRDGYTF.

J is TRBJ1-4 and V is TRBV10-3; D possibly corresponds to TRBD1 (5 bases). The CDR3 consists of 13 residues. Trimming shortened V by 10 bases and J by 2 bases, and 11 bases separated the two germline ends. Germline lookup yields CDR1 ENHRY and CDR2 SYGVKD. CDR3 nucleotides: TGTGCCACGGCCGACAGCACTAATGAAAAACTGTTTTTT. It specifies CATADSTNEKLFF.